This TCR beta chain comes out of a study of neurological immune-mediated disorders. Study-level points and caveats: Private repertoires in all groups were suggested, as expanded clones shared no CDR3 amino acid sequences across subjects.

Specified time point: technical triplicate 3. 950,000 to 1,000,000 sorted CD4+ or CD8+ T cells made each library. This clonotype was detected many times. No antigen is known for it. CDR1 and CDR2 (germline): SEHNR, FQNEAQ (reference sequence). The CDR3 length is 15 residues. Trimming took off 0 bases at V and 5 bases at J, with 13 bases between the two ends. The making of cDNA relied on 5'RACE with 10-nucleotide random UMIs. A single record per CDR3 protein comes from TCRdb applying MiXCR to the 5' RACE reads. The data show some 30,000 distinct CDR3 sequences, about 15% seen once. The rearrangement uses TRBV7-9 and TRBJ2-5, with D perhaps TRBD1 or TRBD2 (5 bases each). The sequence came from a female donor with HTLV-1-associated myelopathy (HAM/TSP). Sequenced input: CD4+ T cells from blood. CDR3 nucleotides: TGTGCCAGCAGCTTAGCTTCAGGGAGTTGGGAGACCCAGTACTTC. Translation gives CASSLASGSWETQYF.